The 21 T cell receptor beta chains given below trace back to one sample, sequenced in a study of blood T cell repertoires in COVID-19. Produced via immunoSEQ multiplex PCR; TCRdb's table is partial and in-frame only. The data show approximately 470,000 clones, about nine tenths seen once. Sequenced sample: PBMCs or T cells enriched from blood (not recorded which). Every receptor here comes from a woman aged 18-29 years who had recovered from COVID-19.

J is TRBJ1-2 and V is TRBV30; D may be TRBD1 (5 bases). Germline loops: CDR1 GTSNPN, CDR2 SVGIG (reference sequence). Trimming stripped 5 bases from V and 3 bases from J, with 16 bases between. This CDR3 has 14 amino acids. This CDR3 is CAWGDSPIHYGYTF. The CDR3 DNA sequence: TGTGCCTGGGGAGACAGCCCGATTCACTATGGCTACACCTTC. Combining the CDR3 with reference TRBV30 and TRBJ1-2 gives the whole variable domain SQTIHQWPATLVQPVGSPLSLECTVEGTSNPNLYWYRQAAGRGLQLLFYSVGIGQISSEVPQNLSASRPQDRQFILSSKKLLLSDSGFYLCAWGDSPIHYGYTFGSGTRLTVV.

CDR3 amino acids: CASSSGQGDEQYF. For the CDR3, the DNA is TGTGCCAGCAGTTCGGGACAGGGAGACGAGCAGTACTTC. The chain is built from TRBV5-4 and TRBJ2-7, with 9 bases identical to TRBD1. The CDR3 is 13 amino acids. J gave up 5 bases and V 5 bases, and 5 bases lay outside the gene matches. CDR1 and CDR2 from the germline V gene are SGHNT and YYREEE (reference sequence).

J is TRBJ2-3 and V is TRBV12-5, with D unresolved. V lost 5 bases and J lost 2, with 14 bases in between. CDR1 and CDR2 (germline): LGHNT, FRNRAP. This CDR3 contains 15 residues. CDR3 protein: CASGPPTYTTDTQYF. The CDR3 DNA reads as TGTGCTAGTGGTCCACCGACTTATACCACAGATACGCAGTATTTT.

V usage is TRBV6-5 and J usage is TRBJ1-2; tentatively, D is TRBD1 (5 bases). The V end lost 7 bases, the J end lost 5 bases, and 11 bases lay between the germline ends. CDR1 is MNHEY and CDR2 is SVGAGI in the germline V gene. The CDR3 has 12 residues. The CDR3 coding sequence is TGTGCCAGCACCAGGGAGGGGTATGGCTACACCTTC. The encoded protein is CASTREGYGYTF.

The chain links TRBV6-5 to TRBJ1-4; 7 bases align to TRBD1. Germline V gene sequence: CDR1 MNHEY, CDR2 SVGAGI. This CDR3 is built from 14 residues. With V trimmed by 2 bases and J by 8 bases, 5 bases remained unmatched. CDR3 nucleotide sequence: TGTGCCAGCAGTTACAGGGGGCCCGAAGAAAAACTGTTTTTT. Translating gives CASSYRGPEEKLFF.

The V gene is TRBV12-3 or TRBV12-4, the J gene TRBJ2-7; no firm D call. Trimming shortened V by 3 bases and J by 4 bases, and 7 bases separated the two germline ends. The CDR3 has 12 amino acids. The CDR3 sequence: CASSFATYEQYF. The DNA for the CDR3 is TGTGCCAGCAGTTTTGCTACTTACGAGCAGTACTTC.

The rearrangement links TRBV15 to TRBJ2-7; 8 bases agree with TRBD2. V shed 1 base and J 1 base; nucleotides not matched to a gene: 3. The CDR3 has 15 amino acids. Germline V CDR1 and CDR2: LNHNV, YYDKDF (reference sequence). This chain's CDR3 is CATSRAAGESYEQYF. DNA for the CDR3: TGTGCCACCAGCAGAGCAGCGGGGGAGTCCTACGAGCAGTACTTC.

This clone came up a few times. V and J are TRBV30 and TRBJ1-5, with a tentative D call TRBD1 (6 bases). Germline V CDR1 and CDR2: GTSNPN, SVGIG (reference sequence). Deletions cut 0 bases from V and 11 bases from J, with 14 bases between. This CDR3 region has 13 residues. CDR3 protein: CAWSVRGAGAQHF. In DNA form, the CDR3 reads TGTGCCTGGAGTGTAAGAGGGGCAGGGGCCCAGCATTTT.

J is TRBJ1-1 and V is TRBV30; TRBD1 might be the D (5 bases). The CDR3 spans 10 residues. Germline V gives CDR1 GTSNPN, CDR2 SVGIG (reference sequence). The V gene lost 8 bases and the J gene lost 3 bases, with 7 bases spanning the gap. For the CDR3, the DNA is TGTGCCCTAGGGGACACTGAAGCTTTCTTT. This translates into CALGDTEAFF. The full variable domain, in which reference TRBV30 and TRBJ1-1 provide the parts outside the CDR3, is SQTIHQWPATLVQPVGSPLSLECTVEGTSNPNLYWYRQAAGRGLQLLFYSVGIGQISSEVPQNLSASRPQDRQFILSSKKLLLSDSGFYLCALGDTEAFFGQGTRLTVV.

The chain carries TRBV7-2 and TRBJ2-7; TRBD1 might be the D (6 bases). In germline, CDR1 is SGHTA, CDR2 FQGNSA. The CDR3 has 15 amino acids. Trimming left V 5 bases short and J 2 bases short, with 16 bases between. The CDR3 region is CASSLNRAGPYEQYF. DNA for the CDR3: TGTGCCAGCAGCCTCAACAGGGCGGGCCCCTACGAGCAGTACTTC.

As DNA, the CDR3 is TGTGCCAGCAGCTCGCGGGGGGCTCGGACTAATGAGCAGTTCTTC. Its protein product is CASSSRGARTNEQFF. The chain recombines TRBV3-1 (or the pseudogene TRBV3-2) with TRBJ2-1; 8 nucleotides match TRBD2. The CDR3 extends over 15 amino acids. Trimming removed 5 bases from V and 7 bases from J; junction bases left unmatched: 10. The germline V gene has CDR1 LGHDT and CDR2 YNNKEL (reference sequence).

This clone appeared once. The V and J genes are TRBV4-1 and TRBJ1-2; D not resolved. The CDR3 spans 14 residues. Trimming removed 0 bases from V and 7 bases from J, with 12 bases in between. CDR1 and CDR2 from the germline V gene are MGHRA and YSYEKL. The CDR3, as DNA: TGCGCCAGCAGCCAAGATGAGGCCTCGGGTGGCTACACCTTC. This sequence encodes CASSQDEASGGYTF.

The V call is TRBV29-1, the J call TRBJ2-7, with D possibly being TRBD1 (5 bases). The CDR3 has 12 residues. Per germline, CDR1 SQVTM and CDR2 ANQGSEA. V lost 5 bases, J lost 4 bases, and 12 bases lay in between. In nucleotides, the CDR3 is TGCAGCGTTCGATCGTCAGGGTACGAGCAGTACTTC. Its translation is CSVRSSGYEQYF.

CDR3 sequence (DNA): TGCGCCAGCAGCATCGGGACAGGGCGGAACGAGCAGTACTTC. This gives the protein CASSIGTGRNEQYF. The chain uses TRBV5-1 and TRBJ2-7; TRBD1 agrees at 9 bases. Germline V gives CDR1 SGHRS, CDR2 YFSETQ. Trimming removed 4 bases from V and 5 bases from J; junction bases left unmatched: 7. The CDR3 has 14 amino acids.

V and J are TRBV3-1 (or the pseudogene TRBV3-2) and TRBJ2-1; 8 positions agree with TRBD2. Germline values: CDR1 LGHDT, CDR2 YNNKEL (reference sequence). V trimming: 0 bases; J trimming: 7 bases; junction bases outside the gene matches: 11. This CDR3 comprises 17 residues. CDR3 bases: TGTGCCAGCAGCCAAGATGAGACGGGGGGGCCGGATAATGAGCAGTTCTTC. It yields the protein CASSQDETGGPDNEQFF.

The rearrangement uses TRBV5-8 and TRBJ2-7, with 8 bases lining up with TRBD2. This CDR3 has 14 residues. V was clipped by 4 bases and J by 2 bases; unmatched bases: 5. From germline, CDR1 is SGHTS and CDR2 YDEGEE. CDR3 sequence (DNA): TGTGCCAGCAGCCGTACTAGCGGCACCTACGAGCAGTACTTC. Encoded protein: CASSRTSGTYEQYF. Drawing the rest from reference TRBV5-8 and TRBJ2-7, the complete variable domain is EAGVTQSPTHLIKTRGQQATLRCSPISGHTSVYWYQQALGLGLQFLLWYDEGEERNRGNFPPRFSGRQFPNYSSELNVNALELEDSALYLCASSRTSGTYEQYFGPGTRLTVT.

CDR3 bases: TGTGCCAGCAGCCCCCCTGCGGAATCGACCCTCCACTTT. This codes for CASSPPAESTLHF. This chain joins TRBV13 and TRBJ1-6; unclear D gene. V was shortened by 5 bases and J by 14 bases, with 16 bases between the two germline ends. This CDR3 is 13 amino acids long. Germline V gives CDR1 PRHDT, CDR2 FYEKMQ (reference sequence). The variable domain in full, with the rest retrieved from reference TRBV13 and TRBJ1-6, is AAGVIQSPRHLIKEKRETATLKCYPIPRHDTVYWYQQGPGQDPQFLISFYEKMQSDKGSIPDRFSAQQFSDYHSELNMSSLELGDSALYFCASSPPAESTLHFGNGTRLTVT.

The gene calls are TRBV29-1 and TRBJ2-7; D is undetermined. Trimming removed 6 bases at V and 0 bases at J, with 9 bases between. This CDR3 is built from 12 residues. Germline V gene data show CDR1 as SQVTM and CDR2 as ANQGSEA. Here the CDR3 reads CSVRHGSYEQYF. CDR3 nucleotide sequence: TGCAGCGTCCGACACGGCTCCTACGAGCAGTACTTC.

The V gene is TRBV5-6, the J gene TRBJ1-2; D possibly corresponds to TRBD1 (6 bases). Trimming removed 0 bases from V and 4 bases from J, with 13 bases in between. In germline, CDR1 is SGHDT, CDR2 YYEEEE. This CDR3 is 15 amino acids long. CDR3 nucleotide sequence: TGTGCCAGCAGCTTGGGGACAGCACCTCTCTATGGCTACACCTTC. This codes for CASSLGTAPLYGYTF.

V usage is TRBV6-5 and J usage is TRBJ2-7; tentatively, D is TRBD1 (5 bases). Trimming removed 3 bases from V and 6 bases from J, with 21 bases in between. Per germline, CDR1 MNHEY and CDR2 SVGAGI. The CDR3 sequence is 16 residues long. DNA for the CDR3: TGTGCCAGCAGTTATACCCAGGGATACACGTCGGGCGAGCAGTACTTC. Residues: CASSYTQGYTSGEQYF.

The chain recombines TRBV5-5 with TRBJ1-2, with a tentative D call TRBD1 (5 bases). V was trimmed by 4 bases and J by 4 bases, leaving 17 bases between them. The CDR3 sequence is 15 residues long. The germline CDR1 and CDR2 sequences are SGHKS and YYEKEE (reference sequence). CDR3: CASSEYMDTSYGYTF. Here the CDR3 DNA reads TGTGCCAGCAGCGAATATATGGACACGAGCTATGGCTACACCTTC.